A single sample gave rise to the 11 T cell receptor beta chains below, sequenced in a study of shared T cell receptors in the human thymus. Repertoires were generated with immunoSEQ multiplex PCR, while TCRdb's copy carries only in-frame clones and drops some. The sample lists 450,000 to 650,000 clones, 75% to 80% occurring once. This same sample was also taken into another study, of human thymus T cells.

Sequenced: thymocytes. These TCRs come from a boy under three years old with a congenital heart defect.

The V and J genes are TRBV15 and TRBJ2-7, with a weak D call TRBD2 (5 bases). The germline V and J ends were trimmed by 6 bases and 7 bases, with 16 bases remaining between them. Germline CDR1 reads LNHNV; CDR2 reads YYDKDF (reference sequence). The CDR3 is 13 residues long. CDR3 DNA sequence: TGTGCCACCAGAAAGGGCCGGGCGGGTGAGCAGTACTTC. This gives the protein CATRKGRAGEQYF.

The chain uses TRBV7-6 and TRBJ2-5; D gene ambiguous. Germline V gene data show CDR1 as SGHVS and CDR2 as FNYEAQ. V lost 0 bases and J 5 bases, leaving 4 bases between the germline ends. The CDR3 is 12 residues long. In nucleotides, the CDR3 is TGTGCCAGCAGCTTAGCGTATGAGACCCAGTACTTC. Residues: CASSLAYETQYF. Full variable domain (missing parts from reference TRBV7-6 and TRBJ2-5): GAGVSQSPRYKVTKRGQDVALRCDPISGHVSLYWYRQALGQGPEFLTYFNYEAQQDKSGLPNDRFSAERPEGSISTLTIQRTEQRDSAMYRCASSLAYETQYFGPGTRLLVL.

This chain joins TRBV6-5 and TRBJ2-1; TRBD2 might be the D (6 bases). Germline CDR1 MNHEY, CDR2 SVGAGI. CDR3 length: 14 residues. Trimming shortened V by 11 bases and J by 1 base, and 15 bases separated the two germline ends. The CDR3 region has the DNA TGTGCCCCTCTTGACCGGGGGTCCTACAATGAGCAGTTCTTC. The encoded protein is CAPLDRGSYNEQFF.

The V call is TRBV9, the J call TRBJ2-3; perhaps TRBD2 as D (6 bases). Trimming cost V 3 bases and J 2 bases, with 16 bases left between them. The CDR3 extends over 16 amino acids. Per germline, CDR1 SGDLS and CDR2 YYNGEE. The CDR3 loop is CASSANYAGNTDTQYF. CDR3 nucleotides: TGTGCCAGCAGCGCGAACTACGCGGGAAACACAGATACGCAGTATTTT.

The chain links TRBV27 to TRBJ2-7; 10 bases align to TRBD2. After removal of 0 bases from V and 6 bases from J, the junction contained 5 bases not matched to a gene. This CDR3 has 15 amino acids. The germline V gene has CDR1 MNHEY and CDR2 SMNVEV (reference sequence). DNA for the CDR3: TGTGCCAGCAGTTTATCCCTAGCGGGAGTACCCGAGCAGTACTTC. Amino acids: CASSLSLAGVPEQYF.

The chain combines TRBV4-2 with TRBJ2-3; the D gene is possibly TRBD2 (5 bases). The V end was cut by 1 base, the J end by 7 bases, with 24 bases between. Germline assignment: CDR1 LGHNA and CDR2 YNFKEQ. The CDR3 is made up of 18 amino acids. The DNA of the CDR3 is TGTGCCAGCAGCCAAGGGTGTATCAGGTCCGGGGTGGAAAATACGCAGTATTTT. This sequence encodes CASSQGCIRSGVENTQYF.

The chain has TRBV6-1 and TRBJ2-5; 8 bases agree with TRBD2. The V gene end was trimmed by 4 bases and the J gene end by 2 bases; junction bases not matched to a gene: 6. Germline-derived CDR1 and CDR2 are MNHNS and SASEGT. This CDR3 spans 15 amino acids. As DNA, the CDR3 is TGTGCCAGCAGTGCGACTAGCGACGAGCAAGAGACCCAGTACTTC. It specifies CASSATSDEQETQYF.

In DNA form, the CDR3 reads TGTGCCAGCAGCTTCAACCGGGTCGATACCTCTGGAAACACCATATATTTT. This gives the protein CASSFNRVDTSGNTIYF. The chain couples TRBV7-9 to TRBJ1-3; D gene ambiguous. The CDR3 is made up of 17 amino acids. Germline CDR1 reads SEHNR; CDR2 reads FQNEAQ (reference sequence). The germline V and J ends were trimmed by 3 bases and 0 bases, with 15 bases remaining between them.

The table lists this clone with a few counts. CDR3: CASSRDKSPSGSASTDTQYF. The CDR3 nucleotides read TGCGCCAGCAGCCGGGACAAATCGCCTAGCGGGAGCGCGTCCACAGATACGCAGTATTTT. V is TRBV4-3 and J is TRBJ2-3, with 10 bases matching TRBD2. This CDR3 spans 20 amino acids. The germline gives CDR1 LGHNA, CDR2 YSLEER. Germline trimming cut 4 bases from V and 2 bases from J; bases unmatched to any gene: 18.

A few counts support this clone. V usage is TRBV4-3 and J usage is TRBJ2-1; 7 bases are shared with TRBD2. V lost 4 bases and J lost 0; bases outside the gene matches: 12. The CDR3 is 18 amino acids. The V gene's germline CDR1 is LGHNA and CDR2 YSLEER. CDR3 amino acids: CASSPNIPSGPSYNEQFF. The CDR3 nucleotides are TGCGCCAGCAGCCCCAATATTCCTAGCGGACCCTCCTACAATGAGCAGTTCTTC.

This clone was detected a few times. The chain joins TRBV10-3 to TRBJ2-7; 8 bases fit TRBD2. Germline values: CDR1 ENHRY, CDR2 SYGVKD. V shed 0 bases, J shed 2 bases, and the junction held 9 bases outside the gene matches. The length of the CDR3 is 17 residues. The CDR3 spells CAISESTGGRRPYEQYF. As DNA, the CDR3 is TGTGCCATCAGTGAGTCGACGGGAGGGCGGAGACCCTACGAGCAGTACTTC.